This is a list of T cell receptor beta chains from one sample in a study of blood T cell repertoires in COVID-19. Repertoires were generated with immunoSEQ multiplex PCR, while TCRdb's copy carries only in-frame clones and drops some. The table has 150,000 to 200,000 clones, approximately 80% seen once. The sequencing input was peripheral blood. The source is a woman in her thirties or forties with COVID-19, enrolled during active disease. The CDR3 runs from the conserved cysteine through the conserved F or W. D genes are given only for firm matches. Part of the rows lack a size; the others show once, few, many or a class for expanded clones.

j_gene,v_gene,d_gene,abundance,CDR3aa,CDR3nt
TRBJ1-1,TRBV10-1,NA,few,CASSESTAAEAFF,TGCGCCAGCAGTGAGTCGACGGCGGCGGAAGCTTTCTTT
TRBJ1-1,TRBV25-1,NA,once,CASSTTGRTEAFF,TGTGCCAGCAGTACCACAGGGCGCACTGAAGCTTTCTTT
TRBJ1-1,TRBV12-3/TRBV12-4,NA,NA,CASSPPGYVEAFF,TGTGCCAGCAGTCCCCCGGGGTACGTTGAAGCTTTCTTT
TRBJ1-4,TRBV7-2,NA,NA,CASSLGVNEKLFF,TGTGCCAGCAGCTTAGGCGTCAATGAAAAACTGTTTTTT
TRBJ2-7,TRBV28,NA,once,CASSLCIPSLLFEQYF,TGTGCCAGCAGTTTATGCATTCCTAGCCTCCTGTTTGAGCAGTACTTC
TRBJ1-4,TRBV6-5,NA,once,CASSYSGANEKLFF,TGTGCCAGCAGTTATTCGGGGGCTAATGAAAAACTGTTTTTT
TRBJ1-1,TRBV11-2,NA,NA,CASSPSPSRPTEAFF,TGTGCCAGCAGCCCCTCCCCGAGCAGGCCCACTGAAGCTTTCTTT
TRBJ2-1,TRBV7-2,TRBD2,few,CASNGLAGVYYNEQFF,TGTGCCAGCAACGGACTAGCGGGGGTCTACTACAATGAGCAGTTCTTC
TRBJ2-1,TRBV4-2,TRBD2,NA,CASSPTRRGSKNEQFF,TGTGCCAGCAGCCCCACGAGGCGCGGGAGCAAAAATGAGCAGTTCTTC
TRBJ1-2,TRBV7-9,NA,NA,CASSLPREGYTF,TGTGCCAGCAGCTTACCGAGGGAGGGCTACACCTTC
TRBJ1-1,TRBV7-2,NA,NA,CASSLGTGTRVLNTEAFF,TGTGCCAGCAGCTTAGGAACTGGGACACGGGTCTTGAACACTGAAGCTTTCTTT
TRBJ1-2,TRBV27,NA,NA,CASSLRAGKGGYTF,TGTGCCAGCAGTTTACGGGCAGGGAAAGGTGGCTACACCTTC
TRBJ2-2,TRBV5-1,TRBD2,NA,CASSLDLAGDNTGELFF,TGCGCCAGCAGCTTGGACCTAGCGGGGGATAACACCGGGGAGCTGTTTTTT
TRBJ1-5,TRBV12-5,TRBD1,NA,CASGLAGTGVNQPQHF,TGTGCTAGTGGTTTGGCTGGGACAGGGGTGAATCAGCCCCAGCATTTT
TRBJ2-3,TRBV11-2,NA,NA,CASSLDRRGTQYF,TGTGCCAGCAGCTTAGATCGACGGGGTACGCAGTATTTT
TRBJ2-5,TRBV11-2,NA,NA,CASTQGHLKETQYF,TGTGCCAGCACCCAAGGACACTTAAAAGAGACCCAGTACTTC
TRBJ1-5,TRBV12-2,NA,NA,CASRNPPGYGNQPQHF,TGTGCAAGTCGCAATCCCCCAGGGTACGGCAATCAGCCCCAGCATTTT
TRBJ2-1,TRBV5-6,NA,NA,CASSIIYGAGTSNEQFF,TGTGCCAGCAGCATAATCTATGGGGCAGGAACTTCCAATGAGCAGTTCTTC
TRBJ1-2,TRBV27,TRBD1,few,CASSARTGMGINFYGYTF,TGTGCCAGCAGTGCTCGGACAGGGATGGGGATTAATTTCTATGGCTACACCTTC
TRBJ2-1,TRBV5-1,NA,many,CASSSRIDNEQFF,TGCGCCAGCAGCTCGAGAATTGACAATGAGCAGTTCTTC
TRBJ1-6,TRBV11-2,NA,NA,CASSSPEGQDSPLHF,TGTGCCAGCAGCTCCCCGGAGGGGCAGGATTCACCCCTCCACTTT
TRBJ1-5,TRBV7-2,NA,once,CASSLEPGTPQHF,TGTGCCAGCAGCTTAGAGCCCGGTACGCCCCAGCATTTT
TRBJ1-5,TRBV19,NA,NA,CASSAGGQPQHF,TGTGCCAGTAGTGCCGGAGGTCAGCCCCAGCATTTT
TRBJ2-1,TRBV9,NA,once,CASSVWWEVGNEQFF,TGTGCCAGCAGCGTTTGGTGGGAGGTGGGCAATGAGCAGTTCTTC
TRBJ1-2,TRBV6-4,TRBD1,NA,CASSDLSDREVYGYTF,TGTGCCAGCAGTGACTTAAGTGACAGGGAGGTCTATGGCTACACCTTC
TRBJ2-7,TRBV5-1,TRBD2,NA,CASSWREGTLYEQYF,TGCGCCAGCAGCTGGCGGGAGGGTACGTTGTACGAGCAGTACTTC
TRBJ2-3,TRBV18,TRBD1,NA,CASSPTGSGTDTQYF,TGTGCCAGCTCACCGACAGGGTCCGGCACAGATACGCAGTATTTT
TRBJ1-1,TRBV19,TRBD1,NA,CASSTLTGRNTEAFF,TGTGCCAGTAGTACTCTGACAGGGCGGAACACTGAAGCTTTCTTT